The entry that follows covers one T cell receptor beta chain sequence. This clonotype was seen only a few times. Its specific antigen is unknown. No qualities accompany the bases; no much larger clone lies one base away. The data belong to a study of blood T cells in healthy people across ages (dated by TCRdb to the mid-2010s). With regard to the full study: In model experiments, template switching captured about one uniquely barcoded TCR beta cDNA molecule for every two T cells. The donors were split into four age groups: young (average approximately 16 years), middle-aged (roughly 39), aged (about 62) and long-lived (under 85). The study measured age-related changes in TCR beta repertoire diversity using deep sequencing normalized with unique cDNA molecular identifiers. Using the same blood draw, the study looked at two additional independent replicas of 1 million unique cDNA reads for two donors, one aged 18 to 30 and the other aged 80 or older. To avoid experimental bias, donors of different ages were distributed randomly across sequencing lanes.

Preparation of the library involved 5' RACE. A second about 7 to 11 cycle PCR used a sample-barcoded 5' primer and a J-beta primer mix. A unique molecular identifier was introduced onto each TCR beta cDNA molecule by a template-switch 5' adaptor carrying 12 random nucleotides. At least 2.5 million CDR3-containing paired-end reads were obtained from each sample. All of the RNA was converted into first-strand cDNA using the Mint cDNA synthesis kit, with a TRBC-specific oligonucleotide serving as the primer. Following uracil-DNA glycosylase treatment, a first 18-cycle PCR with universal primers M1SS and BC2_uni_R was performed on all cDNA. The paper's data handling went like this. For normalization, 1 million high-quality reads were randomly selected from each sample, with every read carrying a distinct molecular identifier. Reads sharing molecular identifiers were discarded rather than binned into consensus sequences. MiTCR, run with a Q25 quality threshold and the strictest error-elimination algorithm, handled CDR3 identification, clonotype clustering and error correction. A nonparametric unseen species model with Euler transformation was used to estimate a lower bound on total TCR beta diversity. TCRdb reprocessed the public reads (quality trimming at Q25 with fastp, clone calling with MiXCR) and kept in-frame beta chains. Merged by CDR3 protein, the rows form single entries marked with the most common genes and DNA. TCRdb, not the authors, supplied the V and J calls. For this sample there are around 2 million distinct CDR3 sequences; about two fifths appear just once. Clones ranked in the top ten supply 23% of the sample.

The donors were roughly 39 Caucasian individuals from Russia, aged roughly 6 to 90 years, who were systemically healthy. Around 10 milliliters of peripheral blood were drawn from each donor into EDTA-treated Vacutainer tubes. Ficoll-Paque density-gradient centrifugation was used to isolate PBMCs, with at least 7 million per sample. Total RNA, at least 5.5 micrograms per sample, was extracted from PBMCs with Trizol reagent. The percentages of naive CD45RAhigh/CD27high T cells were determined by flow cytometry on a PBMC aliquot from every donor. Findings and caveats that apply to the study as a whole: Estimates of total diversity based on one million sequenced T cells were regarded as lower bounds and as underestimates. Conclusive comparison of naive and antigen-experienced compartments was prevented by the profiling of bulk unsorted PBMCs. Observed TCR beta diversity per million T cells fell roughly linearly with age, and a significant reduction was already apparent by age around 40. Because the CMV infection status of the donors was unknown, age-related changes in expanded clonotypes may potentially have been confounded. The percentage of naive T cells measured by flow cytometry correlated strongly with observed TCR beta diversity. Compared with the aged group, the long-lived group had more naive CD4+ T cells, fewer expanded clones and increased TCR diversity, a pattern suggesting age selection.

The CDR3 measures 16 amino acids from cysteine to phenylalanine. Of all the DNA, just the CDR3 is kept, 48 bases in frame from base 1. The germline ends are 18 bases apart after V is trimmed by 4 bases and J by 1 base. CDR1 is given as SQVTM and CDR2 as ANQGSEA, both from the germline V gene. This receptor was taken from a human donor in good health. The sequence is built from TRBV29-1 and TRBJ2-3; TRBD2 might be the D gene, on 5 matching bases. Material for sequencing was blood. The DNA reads TGCAGCGTTGGAGACTTTATGGGAGTAGGCACAGATACGCAGTATTTT. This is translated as CSVGDFMGVGTDTQYF.